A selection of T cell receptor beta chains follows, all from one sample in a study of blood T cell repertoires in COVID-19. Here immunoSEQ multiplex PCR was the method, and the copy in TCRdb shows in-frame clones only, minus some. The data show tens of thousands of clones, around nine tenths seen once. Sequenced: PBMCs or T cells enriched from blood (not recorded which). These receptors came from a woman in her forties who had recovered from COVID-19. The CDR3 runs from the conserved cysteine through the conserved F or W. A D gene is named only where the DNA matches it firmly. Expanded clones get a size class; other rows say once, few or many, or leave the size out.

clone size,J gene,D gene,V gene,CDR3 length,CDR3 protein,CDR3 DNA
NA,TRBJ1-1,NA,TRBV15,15,CATSAQQAVGHEAFF,TGTGCCACCAGCGCCCAACAGGCGGTGGGGCATGAAGCTTTCTTT
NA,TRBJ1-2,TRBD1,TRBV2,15,CASRENRGRDYGYTF,TGTGCCAGCAGGGAAAACAGGGGTAGGGACTATGGCTACACCTTC
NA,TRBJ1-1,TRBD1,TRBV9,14,CASSVGDRGTEAFF,TGTGCCAGCAGCGTAGGTGACAGGGGCACTGAAGCTTTCTTT
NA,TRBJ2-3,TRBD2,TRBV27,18,CASSLTTSGSLITDTQYF,TGTGCCAGCAGTTTAACGACTAGCGGGAGTCTCATCACAGATACGCAGTATTTT
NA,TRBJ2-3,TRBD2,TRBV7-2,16,CASSLAFGGATDTQYF,TGTGCCAGCAGCTTAGCGTTCGGGGGGGCCACAGATACGCAGTATTTT
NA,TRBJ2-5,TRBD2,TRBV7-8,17,CASSLGVGTSGEETQYF,TGTGCCAGCAGCTTAGGGGTAGGGACTAGCGGGGAAGAGACCCAGTACTTC
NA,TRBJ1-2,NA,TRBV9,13,CASSVRSGYGYTF,TGTGCCAGCAGCGTAAGGTCAGGCTATGGCTACACCTTC
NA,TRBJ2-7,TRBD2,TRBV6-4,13,CASSVLAGYEQYF,TGTGCCAGCAGTGTACTAGCGGGCTACGAGCAGTACTTC
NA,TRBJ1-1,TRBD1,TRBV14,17,CASSRRDRIIMNTEAFF,TGTGCCAGCAGCAGACGGGACAGAATAATTATGAACACTGAAGCTTTCTTT
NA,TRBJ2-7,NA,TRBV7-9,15,CASSHQLPPTNEQYF,TGTGCCAGCAGCCACCAACTGCCGCCTACGAACGAGCAGTACTTC
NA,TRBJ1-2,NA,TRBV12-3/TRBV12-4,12,CASSYGGYGYTF,TGTGCCAGCAGTTATGGGGGGTATGGCTACACCTTC
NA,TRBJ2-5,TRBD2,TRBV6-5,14,CASSYAGGRETQYF,TGTGCCAGCAGTTACGCGGGGGGGCGAGAGACCCAGTACTTC
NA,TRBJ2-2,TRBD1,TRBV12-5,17,CASGPPPQGVNTGELFF,TGTGCTAGTGGTCCCCCCCCACAGGGGGTGAACACCGGGGAGCTGTTTTTT
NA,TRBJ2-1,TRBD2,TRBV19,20,CASSIVSSGGAQTRYNEQFF,TGTGCCAGTAGTATAGTTTCTAGCGGGGGGGCCCAAACTCGATACAATGAGCAGTTCTTC
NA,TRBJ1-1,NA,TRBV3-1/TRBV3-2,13,CASSQGQGRVAFF,TGTGCCAGCAGCCAAGGGCAGGGCAGGGTAGCTTTCTTT
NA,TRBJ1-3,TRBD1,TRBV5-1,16,CASSPGTEGYGNTIYF,TGCGCCAGCAGCCCTGGGACAGAGGGCTATGGAAACACCATATATTTT
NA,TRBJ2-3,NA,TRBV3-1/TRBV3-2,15,CASSQDAFRGDTQYF,TGTGCCAGCAGCCAAGATGCGTTCCGCGGAGATACGCAGTATTTT
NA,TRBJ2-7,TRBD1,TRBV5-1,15,CASSPPGQYSYEQYF,TGCGCCAGCAGCCCACCGGGACAGTATTCCTACGAGCAGTACTTC
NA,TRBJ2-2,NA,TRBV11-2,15,CASSPLTGNTGELFF,TGTGCCAGCAGCCCGTTGACGGGGAACACCGGGGAGCTGTTTTTT
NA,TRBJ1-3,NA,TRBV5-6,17,CASSWRPGRGSGNTIYF,TGTGCCAGCAGCTGGCGCCCAGGGCGTGGCTCTGGAAACACCATATATTTT
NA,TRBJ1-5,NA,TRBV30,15,CAWSVPRRGNQPQHF,TGTGCCTGGAGTGTACCCCGGCGGGGCAATCAGCCCCAGCATTTT
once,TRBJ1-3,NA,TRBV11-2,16,CASSTRSRPEGNTIYF,TGTGCCAGCAGCACCAGATCCAGGCCCGAGGGAAACACCATATATTTT
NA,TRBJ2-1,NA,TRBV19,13,CASSMGDFNEQFF,TGTGCCAGTAGTATGGGGGACTTCAATGAGCAGTTCTTC
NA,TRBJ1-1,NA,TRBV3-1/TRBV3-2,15,CASSPRVSRNTEAFF,TGTGCCAGCAGCCCCCGGGTTAGCCGGAACACTGAAGCTTTCTTT
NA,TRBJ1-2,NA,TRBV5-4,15,CASSRGGLANYGYTF,TGTGCCAGCAGCCGAGGGGGTTTAGCTAACTATGGCTACACCTTC
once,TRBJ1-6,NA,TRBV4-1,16,CASLQFRGDYNSPLHF,TGCGCCAGCCTTCAATTTCGGGGGGACTATAATTCACCCCTCCACTTT
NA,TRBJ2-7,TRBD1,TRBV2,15,CASSVDKGRGYEQYF,TGTGCCAGCAGTGTGGATAAGGGCAGGGGGTACGAGCAGTACTTC
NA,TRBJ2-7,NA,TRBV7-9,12,CASSLESYEQYF,TGTGCCAGCAGCTTGGAGAGTTACGAGCAGTACTTC
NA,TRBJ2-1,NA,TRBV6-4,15,CASSETGFSYNEQFF,TGTGCCAGCAGTGAAACAGGGTTTTCCTACAATGAGCAGTTCTTC
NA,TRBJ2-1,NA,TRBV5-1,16,CASSFLALRAMNEQFF,TGCGCCAGCAGCTTTCTAGCGTTGCGGGCCATGAATGAGCAGTTCTTC
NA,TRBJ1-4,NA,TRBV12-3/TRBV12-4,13,CASSFSIGEKLFF,TGTGCCAGCAGTTTCTCGATCGGGGAAAAACTGTTTTTT
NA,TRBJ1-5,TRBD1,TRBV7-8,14,CASSLVRGNQPQHF,TGTGCCAGCAGCTTAGTCAGGGGGAATCAGCCCCAGCATTTT
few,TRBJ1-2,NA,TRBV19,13,CASAGGTNYGYTF,TGTGCGTCCGCCGGGGGGACCAACTATGGCTACACCTTC